The clone carrying this T cell receptor (beta chain) was found a few times. The CDR3 length is 15 residues. V was pared by 8 bases and J by 0 bases, with 5 bases of the junction left unmatched. Germline CDR1 reads SEHNR; CDR2 reads FQNEAQ (reference sequence). These data are taken from a study of blood T cell repertoires in COVID-19. About the study: The United States, Italy and Spain provided the acute and convalescent COVID-19 samples. T cells, B-cell-depleted T cells, or PBMCs provided the cDNA or gDNA that served as material.

Produced via immunoSEQ multiplex PCR; TCRdb's table is partial and in-frame only. The data contain 350,000 to 550,000 clones, 80% to 90% of them singletons. V and J are TRBV7-9 and TRBJ2-1, with TRBD1 matching 9 bases. The source of this sequence is a woman aged 30 to 39 with acute or convalescent COVID-19. Sequencing used peripheral blood. In DNA, the CDR3 is TGTGCCAGCGGGACAGGGTATAGCTCCTACAATGAGCAGTTCTTC. Its translation: CASGTGYSSYNEQFF.